Below are 28 T cell receptor beta chains sequenced from a single sample in a study of T-cell reconstitution after alpha-beta-depleted transplantation in children. TCRbeta library construction was performed incorporating unique molecular identifiers. TCRdb itself ran the PCR reads through MiXCR, one entry per CDR3 protein. The sample includes 580,000 or so distinct CDR3 sequences, 23% of them seen just once. The sample consisted of PBMCs, mostly from graft donor cells, taken 360 days after TCRalphabeta/CD19-depleted stem cell transplant. Receptors originate from a boy in the first two years of life who had a stem cell transplant for acute myeloid leukemia, so the T cells may come from the graft donor.

The chain uses TRBV9 and TRBJ2-6; 8 nucleotides match TRBD1. V shed 4 bases, J shed 0 bases, and the junction held 6 bases outside the gene matches. This CDR3 contains 17 residues. Germline V gene data show CDR1 as SGDLS and CDR2 as YYNGEE. CDR3: CASSLWDRTSGANVLTF. The CDR3 nucleotides read TGTGCCAGCAGCCTGTGGGACAGGACCTCTGGGGCCAACGTCCTGACTTTC.

This clonotype has a handful of counts. The chain has TRBV15 and TRBJ1-6; 8 bases fit TRBD1. Germline V gene sequence: CDR1 LNHNV, CDR2 YYDKDF (reference sequence). The CDR3 is 14 amino acids. The junction had 8 bases not matched to a gene; V was cut back by 7 bases and J by 9 bases. This CDR3 is CATTFGTGGSPLHF. In nucleotides, the CDR3 is TGTGCCACCACCTTTGGGACAGGAGGTTCACCCCTCCACTTT.

This sequence joins TRBV6-5 and TRBJ1-1; D not resolved. The CDR3 is made up of 15 amino acids. Germline V gene data show CDR1 as MNHEY and CDR2 as SVGAGI. Trimming shortened V by 0 bases and J by 4 bases, and 12 bases separated the two germline ends. The CDR3 region has the DNA TGTGCCAGCAGTTACTCGGGCGGGGAGGGCACTGAAGCTTTCTTT. Encoded protein: CASSYSGGEGTEAFF.

The sample holds many counts of this clonotype. The rearrangement uses TRBV12-3 or TRBV12-4 and TRBJ2-1, with D perhaps matching TRBD2 (5 bases). Trimming pared 6 bases from V and 9 bases from J, leaving 12 bases between. The CDR3 loop spans 12 amino acids. CDR3: CASSPFAGEQFF. Here the CDR3 DNA reads TGTGCCAGCAGCCCTTTTGCGGGTGAGCAGTTCTTC.

V usage is TRBV6-5 and J usage is TRBJ2-2, with D perhaps matching TRBD2 (6 bases). This CDR3 region has 14 residues. Trimming stripped 6 bases from V and 5 bases from J, with 13 bases between. Germline loops: CDR1 MNHEY, CDR2 SVGAGI. The DNA of the CDR3 is TGTGCCAGCAGGTTAACGGGGGAGACCGGGGAGCTGTTTTTT. Translation: CASRLTGETGELFF.

This sequence joins TRBV20-1 and TRBJ1-2; the D is unclear. Germline CDR1 is DFQATT and CDR2 is SNEGSKA (reference sequence). The CDR3 length is 14 residues. V was clipped by 6 bases and J by 8 bases, with 22 bases between them. CDR3 sequence reads: CSAPIVGESGGYTF. The CDR3 coding sequence is TGCAGTGCCCCTATTGTAGGAGAATCGGGCGGCTACACCTTC.

The gene calls are TRBV20-1 and TRBJ1-6; 8 bases are shared with TRBD1. There are 12 residues in the CDR3. Germline V lookup: CDR1 DFQATT, CDR2 SNEGSKA (reference sequence). With 3 bases clipped from V and 13 bases from J, the junction kept 5 bases outside the gene matches. The CDR3 DNA sequence: TGCAGTGCTAGGACGGACAGGGCGCCCCTCCACTTT. As protein: CSARTDRAPLHF.

The V and J genes are TRBV20-1 and TRBJ2-4; no definite D call. The CDR3 sequence is 14 residues long. Germline loops: CDR1 DFQATT, CDR2 SNEGSKA (reference sequence). The germline V and J ends were trimmed by 7 bases and 1 base, with 14 bases remaining between them. The CDR3 here is CSVELPGAKNIQYF. CDR3 nucleotide sequence: TGCAGTGTCGAACTGCCTGGGGCCAAAAACATTCAGTACTTC.

This clonotype was counted ten times or more. The V and J genes are TRBV3-1 and TRBJ2-1; 7 bases are a match to TRBD2. Losses at the gene ends were 3 bases for V and 7 bases for J; bases not matched to a gene: 6. Germline V gives CDR1 LGHDT, CDR2 YNNKEL (reference sequence). This CDR3 is built from 14 residues. The CDR3 DNA sequence: TGTGCCAGCAGCCAGGCGGGGGTAGGGAATGAGCAGTTCTTC. It yields the protein CASSQAGVGNEQFF.

This clonotype was counted at least ten times. The chain couples TRBV20-1 to TRBJ1-5, with D maybe TRBD1 (6 bases). The CDR3 loop spans 17 amino acids. CDR1 and CDR2 (germline): DFQATT, SNEGSKA (reference sequence). Trimming stripped 5 bases from V and 0 bases from J, with 20 bases between. The CDR3 protein is CSAYPGHDSYSNQPQHF. The DNA for the CDR3 is TGCAGTGCTTATCCGGGACACGACTCCTATAGCAATCAGCCCCAGCATTTT.

This clonotype has ten or more counts. The chain carries TRBV27 and TRBJ2-7; D unresolved. The CDR3 runs to 13 residues. CDR1 and CDR2 from the germline V gene are MNHEY and SMNVEV (reference sequence). The V end was cut by 2 bases, the J end by 2 bases, with 7 bases between. The CDR3 sequence: CASSLRATYEQYF. Written as DNA, the CDR3 is TGTGCCAGCAGTTTAAGGGCTACCTACGAGCAGTACTTC.

The V call is TRBV29-1, the J call TRBJ1-1, with 9 bases matching TRBD1. The CDR3 loop spans 14 amino acids. Germline V gene sequence: CDR1 SQVTM, CDR2 ANQGSEA. J gave up 3 bases and V 3 bases, and 5 bases lay outside the gene matches. The CDR3, as DNA: TGCAGCGTTGAGGGGACAGGGTGGGACACTGAAGCTTTCTTT. Its translation is CSVEGTGWDTEAFF.

The chain is built from TRBV7-2 and TRBJ1-1; D not resolved. The V gene lost 3 bases and the J gene lost 6 bases, with 8 bases spanning the gap. Germline V lookup: CDR1 SGHTA, CDR2 FQGNSA. The CDR3 runs 12 residues. This chain's CDR3 is CASSFRLPEAFF. CDR3 in DNA: TGTGCCAGCAGCTTCCGACTCCCTGAAGCTTTCTTT. Using reference TRBV7-2 and TRBJ1-1 for the parts outside the CDR3, the full variable domain is GAGVSQSPSNKVTEKGKDVELRCDPISGHTALYWYRQSLGQGLEFLIYFQGNSAPDKSGLPSDRFSAERTGGSVSTLTIQRTQQEDSAVYLCASSFRLPEAFFGQGTRLTVV.

A few counts support this clonotype. The rearrangement links TRBV20-1 to TRBJ2-1; D gene unclear. V shed 3 bases and J shed 1 base, with 7 bases lying between them. The length of the CDR3 is 13 residues. The germline CDR1 and CDR2 sequences are DFQATT and SNEGSKA (reference sequence). CDR3 DNA: TGCAGTGCTAGGATAGTTTCCTACAATGAGCAGTTCTTC. Protein sequence: CSARIVSYNEQFF.

This clonotype came up many times. This rearrangement joins TRBV20-1 to TRBJ1-3; 11 bases line up with TRBD1. Germline-derived CDR1 and CDR2 are DFQATT and SNEGSKA (reference sequence). V was clipped by 1 base and J by 0 bases; unmatched bases: 8. The CDR3 extends over 18 amino acids. CDR3 sequence (DNA): TGCAGTGCTAGAGGGGATGGGACAGGGGGATTCTCTGGAAACACCATATATTTT. Its protein product is CSARGDGTGGFSGNTIYF.

The genes are TRBV4-3 and TRBJ2-3, with D perhaps matching TRBD1 (6 bases). Trimming stripped 2 bases from V and 0 bases from J, with 12 bases between. Germline CDR1 LGHNA, CDR2 YSLEER. CDR3 length: 16 amino acids. The CDR3 here is CASSQLRQASTDTQYF. The CDR3 DNA sequence: TGCGCCAGCAGCCAATTAAGACAGGCTAGCACAGATACGCAGTATTTT.

This chain's CDR3 is CSVVGGSSTDTQYF. The DNA of the CDR3 is TGCAGCGTTGTTGGGGGATCTAGCACAGATACGCAGTATTTT. The chain combines TRBV29-1 with TRBJ2-3, with D perhaps given as TRBD1 or TRBD2 (5 bases each). The CDR3 is 14 residues long. The germline V gene has CDR1 SQVTM and CDR2 ANQGSEA. V was clipped by 4 bases and J by 0 bases, with 11 bases between them.

In its sample, this clonotype was seen a few times. The chain employs TRBV20-1 and TRBJ1-5; D is perhaps TRBD1 (6 bases). In germline, CDR1 is DFQATT, CDR2 SNEGSKA (reference sequence). The CDR3 is made up of 13 amino acids. Trimming removed 6 bases from V and 4 bases from J, with 13 bases in between. CDR3 nucleotide sequence: TGCAGTGCCCCCGGACAGCTAAATCAGCCCCAGCATTTT. Amino acid sequence: CSAPGQLNQPQHF.

V gene TRBV11-2 combines with J gene TRBJ1-1, with a weak D call TRBD1 (5 bases). The germline V gene encodes CDR1 SGHAT and CDR2 FQNNGV. V was cut by 2 bases and J by 11 bases, with 27 bases left in between. CDR3 length: 17 amino acids. DNA of the CDR3: TGTGCCAGCAGCTTAAGGGATCTTGGGAGGGACGTCGGCGGGGCTTTCTTT. It yields the protein CASSLRDLGRDVGGAFF.

To note about this clonotype: Just one base apart from a much larger clone, this may be a read error. The chain employs TRBV19 and TRBJ2-5, with D tentatively TRBD2 (5 bases). The CDR3 covers 15 residues. Germline CDR1 is LNHDA and CDR2 is SQIVND (reference sequence). The CDR3 sequence is CASSRGRTAEETHYF. The CDR3 DNA sequence: TGTGCCAGTAGTAGAGGCCGGACGGCGGAGGAGACCCATTACTTC.

The chain carries TRBV10-3 and TRBJ2-4; TRBD2 agrees at 7 bases. The CDR3 extends over 13 amino acids. J was trimmed by 7 bases and V by 4 bases; bases with no gene match: 4. The germline V gene encodes CDR1 ENHRY and CDR2 SYGVKD. CDR3 nucleotide sequence: TGTGCCATCAGTGCCGGGGAGGGGAACATTCAGTACTTC. Translation gives CAISAGEGNIQYF.

The chain's CDR3 is CSARRTSGGLQETQYF. The DNA for the CDR3 is TGCAGTGCGAGACGGACTAGCGGGGGCTTACAAGAGACCCAGTACTTC. V gene TRBV20-1 combines with J gene TRBJ2-5, with 13 bases fitting TRBD2. With 6 bases clipped from V and 2 bases from J, the junction kept 9 bases outside the gene matches. CDR3 size: 16 residues. Germline CDR1 is DFQATT and CDR2 is SNEGSKA (reference sequence).

The chain recombines TRBV28 with TRBJ2-1; D is undetermined. Trimming removed 4 bases from V and 9 bases from J, with 10 bases in between. CDR3 length: 12 amino acids. Germline CDR1 is MDHEN and CDR2 is SYDVKM. CDR3 region: CASSSIVGEQFF. CDR3 nucleotide sequence: TGTGCCAGCAGTTCAATAGTAGGTGAGCAGTTCTTC.

V is TRBV15 and J is TRBJ2-1; D perhaps matches TRBD2 (6 bases). CDR3 length: 16 amino acids. Germline CDR1 LNHNV, CDR2 YYDKDF (reference sequence). V shed 0 bases and J shed 4 bases, with 13 bases lying between them. The CDR3 sequence is CATSRDRGILYNEQFF. The CDR3 nucleotides read TGTGCCACCAGCAGAGATCGCGGGATACTGTACAATGAGCAGTTCTTC. Full variable domain (outside the CDR3, taken from reference TRBV15 and TRBJ2-1): DAMVIQNPRYQVTQFGKPVTLSCSQTLNHNVMYWYQQKSSQAPKLLFHYYDKDFNNEADTPDNFQSRRPNTSFCFLDIRSPGLGDTAMYLCATSRDRGILYNEQFFGPGTRLTVL.

This clonotype came up a few times. This chain connects TRBV28 to TRBJ1-6, with D hard to call. This CDR3 has 14 residues. V was shortened by 4 bases and J by 9 bases, with 13 bases between the two germline ends. Germline-derived CDR1 and CDR2 are MDHEN and SYDVKM. CDR3 nucleotide sequence: TGTGCCAGCAGTTCGGCGGTATTGTCTTCACCCCTCCACTTT. Protein product: CASSSAVLSSPLHF.

The rearrangement links TRBV5-1 to TRBJ1-2; a weak D match, TRBD1 (5 bases). V was pared by 0 bases and J by 7 bases, with 7 bases between. CDR3 length: 12 residues. Germline CDR1 SGHRS, CDR2 YFSETQ. The CDR3 here is CASSLDGGGYTF. CDR3 nucleotide sequence: TGCGCCAGCAGCTTGGACGGGGGTGGCTACACCTTC.

This clonotype was seen at least ten times. The chain uses TRBV9 and TRBJ1-1; no clear D gene. The CDR3 contains 11 residues. Germline CDR1 and CDR2: SGDLS and YYNGEE. V was trimmed by 4 bases and J by 3 bases, leaving 4 bases between them. DNA for the CDR3: TGTGCCAGCAGCCCACACACTGAAGCTTTCTTT. Protein sequence: CASSPHTEAFF.

At least ten counts were recorded for this clonotype. The chain uses TRBV6-1 and TRBJ2-2, with TRBD2 identical over 8 bases. V was pared by 4 bases and J by 4 bases, with 5 bases of the junction left unmatched. Per germline, CDR1 MNHNS and CDR2 SASEGT. The CDR3 contains 15 residues. The CDR3 protein is CASSGGLAGTGELFF. In DNA form, the CDR3 reads TGTGCCAGCAGTGGAGGACTAGCTGGCACCGGGGAGCTGTTTTTT.